The 21 T cell receptor beta chains given below trace back to one sample, sequenced in a study of blood T cell repertoires in COVID-19. Sequencing was performed with immunoSEQ multiplex PCR; in TCRdb, only in-frame clones are kept and a portion is missing. The repertoire holds 200,000 to 250,000 clones, with more than 70% as singletons. Sequences were obtained from peripheral blood. The receptors were sampled from a woman in her sixties with acute or convalescent COVID-19.

The chain links TRBV6-5 to TRBJ1-4, with 9 bases lining up with TRBD1. Germline CDR1 MNHEY, CDR2 SVGAGI. The CDR3 runs 15 residues. V shed 6 bases and J 2 bases; nucleotides not matched to a gene: 4. The CDR3 sequence: CASRPDRGTNEKLFF. The CDR3 DNA sequence: TGTGCCAGCAGACCCGACAGGGGGACTAATGAAAAACTGTTTTTT.

J is TRBJ2-5 and V is TRBV5-1; 7 bases map to TRBD1. The CDR3 covers 15 residues. V was clipped by 4 bases and J by 5 bases; unmatched bases: 11. Per the germline V gene, CDR1 is SGHRS and CDR2 is YFSETQ. Written as DNA, the CDR3 is TGCGCCAGCAGCACGGGTGGGACAGCACGGGAGACCCAGTACTTC. Its translation: CASSTGGTARETQYF.

J is TRBJ1-4 and V is TRBV19; D unclear. V dropped 4 bases and J dropped 7 bases, with 22 bases sitting between them. CDR1 and CDR2 from the germline V gene are LNHDA and SQIVND (reference sequence). This CDR3 has 17 amino acids. The chain's CDR3 is CASSSRRTGTSGEKLFF. The DNA for the CDR3 is TGTGCCAGTAGTAGCCGACGAACCGGAACGAGCGGTGAAAAACTGTTTTTT.

The V and J genes are TRBV4-1 and TRBJ1-4; 9 nucleotides align to TRBD1. V lost 3 bases to trimming and J lost 7 bases; unmatched junction nucleotides: 6. The CDR3 sequence is 15 residues long. The germline gives CDR1 MGHRA, CDR2 YSYEKL. CDR3 amino acids: CASSQGTGPAEKLFF. As DNA, the CDR3 is TGCGCCAGCAGCCAGGGGACAGGGCCGGCTGAAAAACTGTTTTTT.

This sequence joins TRBV2 and TRBJ1-1, with D hard to call. Germline loops: CDR1 SNHLY, CDR2 FYNNEI. The CDR3 is made up of 12 amino acids. Trimming pared 7 bases from V and 3 bases from J, leaving 9 bases between. In nucleotides, the CDR3 is TGTGCCAGCATCCGATTAGACACTGAAGCTTTCTTT. This encodes CASIRLDTEAFF. Filled out from reference TRBV2 and TRBJ1-1, the complete variable domain reads EPEVTQTPSHQVTQMGQEVILRCVPISNHLYFYWYRQILGQKVEFLVSFYNNEISEKSEIFDDQFSVERPDGSNFTLKIRSTKLEDSAMYFCASIRLDTEAFFGQGTRLTVV.

The rearrangement links TRBV27 to TRBJ2-7; perhaps TRBD2 as D (5 bases). Trimming pared 7 bases from V and 4 bases from J, leaving 17 bases between. This CDR3 has 14 amino acids. Germline V gene sequence: CDR1 MNHEY, CDR2 SMNVEV (reference sequence). CDR3 bases: TGTGCCAGCACTTCCCCAAGGTCGGGGTACGAGCAGTACTTC. This encodes CASTSPRSGYEQYF.

The chain recombines TRBV9 with TRBJ2-3, with TRBD1 identical over 7 bases. V shed 3 bases, J shed 1 base, and the junction held 8 bases outside the gene matches. CDR3 size: 16 residues. The germline V gene encodes CDR1 SGDLS and CDR2 YYNGEE. The CDR3 is CASSADRARRTDTQYF. The CDR3 region has the DNA TGTGCCAGCAGCGCCGACAGGGCTCGTCGCACAGATACGCAGTATTTT.

V gene TRBV11-3 combines with J gene TRBJ2-2; TRBD1 might be the D (6 bases). Germline assignment: CDR1 SGHNT and CDR2 YENEEA. Trimming removed 0 bases from V and 4 bases from J, with 6 bases in between. The CDR3 has 14 amino acids. CDR3 DNA sequence: TGTGCCAGCAGCTTAGACAGGGGCACCGGGGAGCTGTTTTTT. It yields the protein CASSLDRGTGELFF.

CDR3 nucleotides: TGTGCCACCAGTGACCCCGCGACAGGTGTGAAAGCTTTCTTT. Translation: CATSDPATGVKAFF. V and J are TRBV24-1 and TRBJ1-1; D is possibly TRBD1 (6 bases). V lost 4 bases to trimming and J lost 9 bases, with 17 bases between them. The CDR3 loop spans 14 amino acids. Per the germline V gene, CDR1 is KGHDR and CDR2 is SFDVKD.

The rearrangement joins TRBV10-3 to TRBJ2-1, with unresolved D. V was cut by 4 bases and J by 9 bases, with 13 bases left in between. Germline lookup yields CDR1 ENHRY and CDR2 SYGVKD. The CDR3 loop spans 13 amino acids. CDR3 region: CAISVVESGEQFF. In DNA, the CDR3 is TGTGCCATCAGTGTGGTGGAGTCGGGTGAGCAGTTCTTC.

On this clone: Compared with germline, one end of the junction differs, possibly owing to a read error. The chain recombines TRBV12-5 with TRBJ2-2; D possibly corresponds to TRBD2 (7 bases). CDR1 and CDR2 from the germline V gene are LGHNT and FRNRAP. The length of the CDR3 is 12 residues. The CDR3 DNA reads TGTGCTAGTGGACCTCCGAGGGGGGGGCTGTTTTTT. This sequence encodes CASGPPRGGLFF.

This chain uses TRBV4-1 with TRBJ2-5; 9 bases align to TRBD2. The germline V gene encodes CDR1 MGHRA and CDR2 YSYEKL. J lost 0 bases, V lost 1 base, and 9 bases had no gene match. The CDR3 totals 18 residues. CDR3 sequence reads: CASSQGVLAGGYQETQYF. CDR3 nucleotides: TGCGCCAGCAGCCAAGGGGTCCTGGCGGGGGGGTACCAAGAGACCCAGTACTTC.

About this clone: Other DNA sequences in the same sample also yield this CDR3. V gene TRBV10-1 combines with J gene TRBJ2-3; D not certain. V was pared by 3 bases and J by 3 bases, with 7 bases between. In germline, CDR1 is WNHNN, CDR2 SYGVQD (reference sequence). The length of the CDR3 is 13 residues. In nucleotides, the CDR3 is TGCGCCAGCAGTGATAGTTCGACAGATACGCAGTATTTT. This translates into CASSDSSTDTQYF.

This rearrangement joins TRBV19 to TRBJ2-3; the D gene is possibly TRBD1 (6 bases). The CDR3 has 18 residues. Germline V gene lookup returns CDR1 LNHDA and CDR2 SQIVND (reference sequence). The V and J ends lost 2 bases and 0 bases respectively, with 18 bases between them. The CDR3 protein is CASSISDRSKASTDTQYF. CDR3 coding DNA: TGTGCCAGTAGTATAAGTGACAGGTCGAAAGCTAGCACAGATACGCAGTATTTT.

J is TRBJ2-3 and V is TRBV7-9, with TRBD2 as a possible D gene (6 bases). The CDR3 consists of 15 residues. V shed 5 bases and J shed 5 bases, with 17 bases lying between them. The V gene's germline CDR1 is SEHNR and CDR2 FQNEAQ (reference sequence). The CDR3 DNA reads TGTGCCAGCAGCGGGTCGGGAGTGGGAGTAGATACGCAGTATTTT. It yields the protein CASSGSGVGVDTQYF.

CDR3 nucleotide sequence: TGCAGCGTTGAGGTCCGACAGAACTATGGCTACACCTTC. Translated: CSVEVRQNYGYTF. The rearrangement joins TRBV29-1 to TRBJ1-2, with D tentatively TRBD1 (5 bases). Per germline, CDR1 SQVTM and CDR2 ANQGSEA. CDR3 length: 13 residues. The V gene lost 3 bases and the J gene lost 2 bases, with 10 bases spanning the gap.

The rearrangement joins TRBV11-2 to TRBJ1-2; 8 bases are shared with TRBD1. The CDR3 extends over 14 amino acids. Germline assignment: CDR1 SGHAT and CDR2 FQNNGV. V lost 7 bases and J lost 7; bases outside the gene matches: 11. Here the CDR3 reads CASIPQDRESGYTF. The CDR3 DNA is TGTGCCAGCATCCCTCAGGACAGGGAAAGTGGCTACACCTTC. Full variable domain (missing parts from reference TRBV11-2 and TRBJ1-2): EAGVAQSPRYKIIEKRQSVAFWCNPISGHATLYWYQQILGQGPKLLIQFQNNGVVDDSQLPKDRFSAERLKGVDSTLKIQPAKLEDSAVYLCASIPQDRESGYTFGSGTRLTVV.

This chain uses TRBV5-8 with TRBJ1-3; unclear D gene. The CDR3 contains 17 residues. The germline gives CDR1 SGHTS, CDR2 YDEGEE. The V end was cut by 6 bases, the J end by 0 bases, with 19 bases between. CDR3 region: CASTPWGVEISGNTIYF. The DNA for the CDR3 is TGTGCCAGCACCCCTTGGGGAGTCGAAATCTCTGGAAACACCATATATTTT.

The rearrangement uses TRBV19 and TRBJ1-4; D is possibly TRBD1 (6 bases). Germline lookup yields CDR1 LNHDA and CDR2 SQIVND (reference sequence). The V end was cut by 7 bases, the J end by 8 bases, with 14 bases between. This CDR3 spans 13 amino acids. The CDR3 is CASTLTGQEKLFF. CDR3 bases: TGTGCCAGTACCCTAACCGGACAGGAAAAACTGTTTTTT.

The J gene is TRBJ1-1, the V gene TRBV5-1, with 9 bases fitting TRBD1. With 3 bases clipped from V and 4 bases from J, the junction kept 4 bases outside the gene matches. Germline CDR1 is SGHRS and CDR2 is YFSETQ. This CDR3 region has 14 residues. CDR3 sequence (DNA): TGCGCCAGCAGCTCGGGACAGGGCGGCACTGAAGCTTTCTTT. Translated: CASSSGQGGTEAFF.

The count of this clone is one. The chain links TRBV6-5 to TRBJ1-5; 11 bases match TRBD1. Losses at the gene ends were 5 bases for V and 10 bases for J; bases not matched to a gene: 10. The CDR3 runs to 15 residues. The germline gives CDR1 MNHEY, CDR2 SVGAGI. CDR3 sequence reads: CASSRDRGWGRPQHF. DNA for the CDR3: TGTGCCAGCAGTCGGGACAGGGGGTGGGGTCGACCCCAGCATTTT.